This TCR beta chain was obtained from a study of cytomegalovirus exposure and HLA in healthy donors. Study information: Clustering assigned about 76% of the 350 to 400 genotyped donors to the Caucasian-associated ancestry cluster.

Primers included in the PCR were 60 Vbeta and 13 Jbeta primers. Produced via immunoSEQ multiplex PCR; TCRdb's table is partial and in-frame only. The sample consists of 150,000 to 200,000 clones, nearly 80% of them appearing once. Sequenced sample: PBMCs. The clonotype originates from a woman aged 40 to 50 in good health and CMV-seronegative.

CDR3 in amino acids: CASTPTGGTQPQHF. Written as DNA, the CDR3 is TGTGCCAGCACCCCTACGGGGGGTACTCAGCCCCAGCATTTT. This chain joins TRBV28 and TRBJ1-5, with a tentative D call TRBD1 (5 bases). The CDR3 has 14 amino acids. Per germline, CDR1 MDHEN and CDR2 SYDVKM. V was trimmed by 7 bases and J by 6 bases, leaving 16 bases between them.